Below, 4 T cell receptor beta chains from the same sample are listed, as sequenced in a study of T cell responses to AZD1222 COVID-19 vaccine. The protocol was immunoSEQ multiplex PCR, while the TCRdb copy is restricted to in-frame clones and leaves out a portion. The profile shows approximately 120,000 clones, about 90% of them singletons. This specimen was peripheral blood, taken 28 days after the second AZD1222 dose. These receptors all come from an adult who received the AZD1222 COVID-19 vaccine.

This chain joins TRBV25-1 and TRBJ1-1; 7 nucleotides match TRBD1. J lost 5 bases, V lost 5 bases, and 17 bases had no gene match. Germline values: CDR1 MGHDK, CDR2 SYGVNS. The CDR3 runs to 17 residues. The CDR3 here is CASSRGIVGSQGTEAFF. The CDR3 region has the DNA TGTGCCAGCAGTAGGGGCATTGTGGGTTCACAGGGGACTGAAGCTTTCTTT. Full variable domain (outside the CDR3, taken from reference TRBV25-1 and TRBJ1-1): EADIYQTPRYLVIGTGKKITLECSQTMGHDKMYWYQQDPGMELHLIHYSYGVNSTEKGDLSSESTVSRIRTEHFPLTLESARPSHTSQYLCASSRGIVGSQGTEAFFGQGTRLTVV.

This rearrangement joins TRBV3-1 (or the pseudogene TRBV3-2) to TRBJ1-5; maybe TRBD1 (6 bases). The germline V and J ends were trimmed by 1 base and 4 bases, with 8 bases remaining between them. CDR1 is LGHDT and CDR2 is YNNKEL in the germline V gene (reference sequence). CDR3 length: 14 amino acids. CDR3 protein: CASSQGTVNQPQHF. In DNA form, the CDR3 reads TGTGCCAGCAGCCAAGGGACAGTTAATCAGCCCCAGCATTTT.

The rearrangement links TRBV24-1 to TRBJ1-2; the D is unclear. Germline loops: CDR1 KGHDR, CDR2 SFDVKD. The CDR3 loop spans 11 amino acids. V lost 0 bases to trimming and J lost 6 bases, with 1 base between them. The CDR3 protein is CATSDLNGYTF. The CDR3, as DNA: TGTGCCACCAGTGATTTGAATGGCTACACCTTC.

A word on this clone: The sample holds other DNA sequences that translate to the same CDR3. This chain uses TRBV12-3 or TRBV12-4 with TRBJ2-2; no clear D. The CDR3 extends over 13 amino acids. V lost 5 bases to trimming and J lost 1 base, with 5 bases between them. The CDR3 sequence: CASSLGNTGELFF. The CDR3 nucleotides are TGTGCCAGCAGTCTCGGGAACACCGGGGAGCTGTTTTTT.